The sequence of this T cell receptor (beta chain) was determined in a study of technical replicates of blood from several donors. Germline V gives CDR1 WNHNN, CDR2 SYGVQD (reference sequence). CDR3 length equals 14 residues. V dropped 6 bases and J dropped 0; count of bases not matched to a gene: 4. The assay was immunoSEQ multiplex PCR, and TCRdb's table has in-frame clones only and misses some. The repertoire includes 90,000 to 100,000 clones, approximately 96% of them detected once, and roughly 0.22% sits in the top ten. The origin of this receptor is a human donor in good health. Sequencing was performed on T cells isolated from PBMCs. The gene calls are TRBV10-1 and TRBJ1-1; 7 bases agree with TRBD1. The CDR3 DNA is TGCGCCAGCAGGGTAGGGGGCATGAACACTGAAGCTTTCTTT. It is translated as CASRVGGMNTEAFF.